A single sample is the source of the 16 T cell receptor beta chains below, sequenced in a study of T cells after yellow fever vaccination. TCRdb reanalysed the 5' RACE reads using MiXCR and keeps one entry per CDR3 protein. This sample has 350,000 to 450,000 distinct CDR3 sequences, with around 20% found just once. The specimen comprised PBMCs, sampled before the yellow fever booster vaccination. These receptors came from a man aged 18 to 30 who received the YFV17D yellow fever vaccine.

In its sample, this clonotype was seen many times. The V call is TRBV7-2, the J call TRBJ2-3, with 7 bases fitting TRBD2. Trimming at V came to 3 bases and at J to 2 bases, leaving 5 bases not matched to a gene. The CDR3 is made up of 15 amino acids. Per the germline V gene, CDR1 is SGHTA and CDR2 is FQGNSA. The CDR3 DNA follows: TGTGCCAGCAGCTTCAACGGGGGGACCACAGATACGCAGTATTTT. Encoded protein: CASSFNGGTTDTQYF.

The chain joins TRBV4-3 to TRBJ2-4, with 11 bases identical to TRBD2. CDR1 and CDR2 from the germline V gene are LGHNA and YSLEER. Unmatched junction bases numbered 13, after V lost 3 bases and J lost 0 bases. The CDR3 contains 20 residues. The CDR3 nucleotides read TGCGCCAGCAGCCAGTACTTGCTAGCGGGGGGAGATGGAGCCAAAAACATTCAGTACTTC. This encodes CASSQYLLAGGDGAKNIQYF.

The chain uses TRBV5-4 and TRBJ2-7; 7 nucleotides line up with TRBD1. Germline CDR1 and CDR2: SGHNT and YYREEE (reference sequence). The CDR3 loop spans 15 amino acids. Trimming took 6 bases from V and 0 from J; bases not matched to a gene: 9. CDR3 coding DNA: TGTGCCAGCAAAAGGACAGGCGACCTCTCCTACGAGCAGTACTTC. This sequence encodes CASKRTGDLSYEQYF.

V and J are TRBV28 and TRBJ1-4, with a weak D call TRBD1 (5 bases). The CDR3 spans 17 residues. Looked up from germline, CDR1 is MDHEN and CDR2 is SYDVKM. V gave up 3 bases and J gave up 6 bases, with 20 bases separating them. The CDR3: CASSFNSREGEDEKLFF. Written as DNA, the CDR3 is TGTGCCAGCAGTTTTAATAGTCGGGAAGGGGAGGATGAAAAACTGTTTTTT. Full variable domain (rest looked up from reference TRBV28 and TRBJ1-4): DVKVTQSSRYLVKRTGEKVFLECVQDMDHENMFWYRQDPGLGLRLIYFSYDVKMKEKGDIPEGYSVSREKKERFSLILESASTNQTSMYLCASSFNSREGEDEKLFFGSGTQLSVL.

The genes are TRBV25-1 and TRBJ1-1, with D possibly TRBD1 on 6 matching bases. Germline V gene data show CDR1 as MGHDK and CDR2 as SYGVNS. This CDR3 spans 14 amino acids. Trimming took 6 bases from V and 4 from J, leaving 15 bases between them. The CDR3 loop reads CASSLQGTFTEAFF. CDR3 DNA sequence: TGTGCCAGCAGCCTACAGGGAACCTTCACTGAAGCTTTCTTT.

The J gene is TRBJ1-2, the V gene TRBV12-3 or TRBV12-4; possible D gene TRBD1, 5 bases. The CDR3 is 14 amino acids. Trimming removed 6 bases from V and 6 bases from J, with 17 bases in between. The CDR3 is CASSPGGVTNGYTF. CDR3 nucleotide sequence: TGTGCCAGCAGCCCCGGGGGGGTAACTAATGGCTACACCTTC.

In its sample, this clonotype was seen many times. The DNA for the CDR3 is TGCAGTGCTAGTCGAATGGGGCTGTATAGCAATCAGCCCCAGCATTTT. The encoded protein is CSASRMGLYSNQPQHF. The genes are TRBV20-1 and TRBJ1-5, with a weak D call TRBD1 (5 bases). Deletions cut 3 bases from V and 0 bases from J, with 15 bases between. Germline V gene data show CDR1 as DFQATT and CDR2 as SNEGSKA (reference sequence). This CDR3 is built from 16 residues.

This clonotype was detected only once. DNA for the CDR3: TGTGCCAGCAGCGAGGGACTTGGGGATTCACCCCTCCACTTT. Translated: CASSEGLGDSPLHF. The rearrangement joins TRBV2 to TRBJ1-6; possibly TRBD1 for D (5 bases). There are 14 residues in the CDR3. In germline, CDR1 is SNHLY, CDR2 FYNNEI. V shed 6 bases and J shed 8 bases, with 14 bases lying between them.

This clonotype turned up a few times. The chain couples TRBV5-1 to TRBJ2-3, with D maybe TRBD2 (6 bases). Germline assignment: CDR1 SGHRS and CDR2 YFSETQ. V lost 5 bases to trimming and J lost 6 bases, with 10 bases between them. The length of the CDR3 is 12 residues. The chain's CDR3 is CASRLAQDTQYF. As DNA, the CDR3 is TGCGCCAGCAGGCTAGCGCAGGATACGCAGTATTTT.

This clonotype showed up just a few times. The chain carries TRBV4-1 and TRBJ2-4; 10 bases fit TRBD1. Germline V gene sequence: CDR1 MGHRA, CDR2 YSYEKL. Trimming took 3 bases from V and 1 from J; bases not matched to a gene: 6. This CDR3 has 17 residues. The CDR3 region has the DNA TGCGCCAGCAGCCAGCCCGGGACAGGGGTGGCCAAAAACATTCAGTACTTC. Residues: CASSQPGTGVAKNIQYF.

This clonotype was counted ten times or more. The chain employs TRBV5-1 and TRBJ2-1; D gene uncertain. The CDR3 has 12 residues. Looked up from germline, CDR1 is SGHRS and CDR2 is YFSETQ. V lost 4 bases to trimming and J lost 8 bases, with 10 bases between them. Here the CDR3 reads CASSRGWYEQFF. CDR3 DNA sequence: TGCGCCAGCAGCCGTGGATGGTATGAGCAGTTCTTC.

The V gene is TRBV7-9, the J gene TRBJ2-5, with TRBD2 as a possible D gene (6 bases). The length of the CDR3 is 16 residues. Germline V CDR1 and CDR2: SEHNR, FQNEAQ (reference sequence). The V and J ends lost 3 bases and 5 bases respectively, with 19 bases between them. Written as DNA, the CDR3 is TGTGCCAGCAGCTTCTTACAGCGGGCCTTGTTGGAGACCCAGTACTTC. It encodes CASSFLQRALLETQYF.

This clonotype was counted a few times. V usage is TRBV27 and J usage is TRBJ1-4, with no clear D. CDR1 is MNHEY, CDR2 SMNVEV, per germline (reference sequence). Trimming removed 3 bases from V and 8 bases from J, with 13 bases in between. This CDR3 spans 14 amino acids. The CDR3 DNA sequence: TGTGCCAGCAGTTTCGGCGGGGATTACGAAAAACTGTTTTTT. It is translated as CASSFGGDYEKLFF.

This clonotype was seen only a few times. This chain's CDR3 is CASSRLGENEQFF. As DNA, the CDR3 is TGTGCCAGCAGCCGCTTGGGAGAGAATGAGCAGTTCTTC. J is TRBJ2-1 and V is TRBV3-1; a possible D gene is TRBD2 (5 bases). V was cut by 4 bases and J by 7 bases, with 11 bases left in between. This CDR3 contains 13 residues. Germline V gene data show CDR1 as LGHDT and CDR2 as YNNKEL (reference sequence).

There are a few counts of this clonotype. V gene TRBV13 combines with J gene TRBJ2-7; no clear D. The CDR3 has 14 residues. Germline values: CDR1 PRHDT, CDR2 FYEKMQ (reference sequence). Deletions cut 4 bases from V and 6 bases from J, with 16 bases between. The CDR3, as DNA: TGTGCCAGCAGCTCCCGGGCTCCCTGCGGCGAGCAGTACGTC. Translation gives CASSSRAPCGEQYV.

Ten or more counts support this clonotype. The chain is built from TRBV27 and TRBJ2-3; D is ambiguous. The CDR3 has 12 residues. Trimming took off 6 bases at V and 0 bases at J, with 4 bases between the two ends. Germline-derived CDR1 and CDR2 are MNHEY and SMNVEV (reference sequence). In nucleotides, the CDR3 is TGTGCCAGCAGGACTAGCACAGATACGCAGTATTTT. As protein: CASRTSTDTQYF.